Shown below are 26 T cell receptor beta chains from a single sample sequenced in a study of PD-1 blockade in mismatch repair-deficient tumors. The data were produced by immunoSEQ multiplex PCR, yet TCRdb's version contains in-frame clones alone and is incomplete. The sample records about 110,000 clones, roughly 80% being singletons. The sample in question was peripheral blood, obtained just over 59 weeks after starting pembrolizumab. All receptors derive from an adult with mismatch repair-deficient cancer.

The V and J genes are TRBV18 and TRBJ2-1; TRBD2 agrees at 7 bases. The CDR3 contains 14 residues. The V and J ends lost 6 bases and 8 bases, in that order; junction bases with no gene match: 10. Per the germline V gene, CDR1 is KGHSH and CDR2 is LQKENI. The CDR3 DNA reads TGTGCCAGCTCCACAGCGGGGCCTTGGGATGAGCAGTTCTTC. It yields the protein CASSTAGPWDEQFF.

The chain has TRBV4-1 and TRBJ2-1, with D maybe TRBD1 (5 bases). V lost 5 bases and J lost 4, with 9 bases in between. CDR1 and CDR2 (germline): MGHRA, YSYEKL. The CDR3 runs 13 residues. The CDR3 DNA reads TGCGCCAGCAGCAAGGACATTTACAATGAGCAGTTCTTC. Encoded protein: CASSKDIYNEQFF.

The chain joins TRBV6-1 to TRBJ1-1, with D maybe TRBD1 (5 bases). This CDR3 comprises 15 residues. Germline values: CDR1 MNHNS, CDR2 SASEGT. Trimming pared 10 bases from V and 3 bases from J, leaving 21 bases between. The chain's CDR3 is CATLDWGGDDTEAFF. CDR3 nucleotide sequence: TGTGCCACCTTAGATTGGGGAGGGGATGACACTGAAGCTTTCTTT.

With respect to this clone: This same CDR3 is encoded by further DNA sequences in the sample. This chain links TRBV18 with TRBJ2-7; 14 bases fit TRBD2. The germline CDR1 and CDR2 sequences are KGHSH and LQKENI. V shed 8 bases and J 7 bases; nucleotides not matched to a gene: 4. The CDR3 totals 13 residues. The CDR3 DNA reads TGTGCCAGCAACGGACTAGCGGGAGGTGAGCAGTACTTC. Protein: CASNGLAGGEQYF.

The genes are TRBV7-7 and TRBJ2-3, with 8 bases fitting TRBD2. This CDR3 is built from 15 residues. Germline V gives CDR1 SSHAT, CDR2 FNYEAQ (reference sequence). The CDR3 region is CASSYREGRTDTQYF. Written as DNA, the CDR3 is TGTGCTAGTAGCTACCGGGAGGGCCGCACAGATACGCAGTATTTT.

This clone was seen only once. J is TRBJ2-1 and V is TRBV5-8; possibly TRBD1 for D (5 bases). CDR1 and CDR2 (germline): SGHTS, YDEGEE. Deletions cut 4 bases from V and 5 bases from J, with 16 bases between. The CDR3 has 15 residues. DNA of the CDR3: TGTGCCAGCAGCGCCGGACGCCCCAGGGACAATGAGCAGTTCTTC. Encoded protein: CASSAGRPRDNEQFF.

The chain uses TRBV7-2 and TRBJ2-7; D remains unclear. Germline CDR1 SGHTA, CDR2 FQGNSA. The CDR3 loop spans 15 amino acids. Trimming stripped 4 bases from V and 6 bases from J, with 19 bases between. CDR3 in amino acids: CASSSEWSVRGEQYF. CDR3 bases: TGTGCCAGCAGCTCAGAATGGTCGGTCCGCGGCGAGCAGTACTTC.

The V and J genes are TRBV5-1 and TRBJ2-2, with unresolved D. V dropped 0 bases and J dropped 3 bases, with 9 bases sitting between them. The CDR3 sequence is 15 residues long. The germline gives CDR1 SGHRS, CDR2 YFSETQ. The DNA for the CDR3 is TGCGCCAGCAGCTTGGATAGTGGGTACACCGGGGAGCTGTTTTTT. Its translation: CASSLDSGYTGELFF. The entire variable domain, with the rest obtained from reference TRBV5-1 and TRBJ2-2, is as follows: KAGVTQTPRYLIKTRGQQVTLSCSPISGHRSVSWYQQTPGQGLQFLFEYFSETQRNKGNFPGRFSGRQFSNSRSEMNVSTLELGDSALYLCASSLDSGYTGELFFGEGSRLTVL.

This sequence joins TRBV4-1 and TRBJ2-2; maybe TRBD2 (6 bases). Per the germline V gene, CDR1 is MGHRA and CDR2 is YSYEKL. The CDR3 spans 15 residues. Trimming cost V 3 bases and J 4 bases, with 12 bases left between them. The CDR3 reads CASSQGGEGTGELFF. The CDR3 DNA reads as TGCGCCAGCAGCCAGGGGGGTGAGGGCACCGGGGAGCTGTTTTTT.

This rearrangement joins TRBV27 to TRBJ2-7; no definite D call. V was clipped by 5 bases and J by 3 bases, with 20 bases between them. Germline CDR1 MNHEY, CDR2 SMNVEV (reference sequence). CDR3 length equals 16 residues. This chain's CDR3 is CASSNTPLDGFYEQYF. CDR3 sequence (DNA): TGTGCCAGCAGTAACACTCCCCTGGACGGATTCTACGAGCAGTACTTC.

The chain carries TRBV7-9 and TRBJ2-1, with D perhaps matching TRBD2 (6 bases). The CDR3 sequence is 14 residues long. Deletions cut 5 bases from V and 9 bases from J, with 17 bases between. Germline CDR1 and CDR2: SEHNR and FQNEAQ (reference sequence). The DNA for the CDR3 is TGTGCCAGCAGCCCTTCACTAGCAGCGGGTGAGCAGTTCTTC. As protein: CASSPSLAAGEQFF.

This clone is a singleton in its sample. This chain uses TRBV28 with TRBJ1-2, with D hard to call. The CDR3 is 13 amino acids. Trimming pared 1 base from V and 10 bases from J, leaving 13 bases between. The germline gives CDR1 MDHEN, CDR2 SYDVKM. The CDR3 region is CASSLLAERYYTF. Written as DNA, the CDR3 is TGTGCCAGCAGTTTATTGGCCGAGAGGTACTACACCTTC.

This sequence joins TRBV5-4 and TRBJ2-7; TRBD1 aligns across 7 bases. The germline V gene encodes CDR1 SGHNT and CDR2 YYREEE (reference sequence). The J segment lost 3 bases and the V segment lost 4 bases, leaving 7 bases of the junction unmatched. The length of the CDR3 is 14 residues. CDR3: CASSAGTADYEQYF. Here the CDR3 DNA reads TGTGCCAGCAGCGCTGGGACAGCCGACTACGAGCAGTACTTC.

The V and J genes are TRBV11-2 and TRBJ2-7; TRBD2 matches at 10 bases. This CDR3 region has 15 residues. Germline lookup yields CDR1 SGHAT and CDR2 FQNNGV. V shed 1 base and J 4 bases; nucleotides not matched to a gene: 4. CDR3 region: CASSLVPSGSYEQYF. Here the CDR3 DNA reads TGTGCCAGCAGCTTAGTACCTAGCGGGAGTTACGAGCAGTACTTC.

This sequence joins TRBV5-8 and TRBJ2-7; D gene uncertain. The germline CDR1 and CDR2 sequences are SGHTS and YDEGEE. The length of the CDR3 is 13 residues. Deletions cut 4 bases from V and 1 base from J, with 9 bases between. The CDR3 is CASSLRGSYEQYF. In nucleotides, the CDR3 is TGTGCCAGCAGCCTGCGCGGTTCCTACGAGCAGTACTTC.

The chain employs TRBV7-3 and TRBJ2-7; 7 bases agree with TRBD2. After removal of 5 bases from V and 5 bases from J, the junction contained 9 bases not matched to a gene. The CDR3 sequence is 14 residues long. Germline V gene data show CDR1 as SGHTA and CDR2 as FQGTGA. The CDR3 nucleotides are TGTGCCAGCAGCAGCGGACTAGGCCCCGACGAGCAGTACTTC. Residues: CASSSGLGPDEQYF.

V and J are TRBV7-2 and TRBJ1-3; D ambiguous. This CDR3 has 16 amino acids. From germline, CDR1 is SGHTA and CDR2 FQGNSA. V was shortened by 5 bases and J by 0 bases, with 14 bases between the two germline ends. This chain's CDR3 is CASSPLRESSGNTIYF. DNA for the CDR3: TGTGCCAGCAGCCCCCTCCGGGAATCCTCTGGAAACACCATATATTTT. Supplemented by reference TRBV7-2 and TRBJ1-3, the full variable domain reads GAGVSQSPSNKVTEKGKDVELRCDPISGHTALYWYRQSLGQGLEFLIYFQGNSAPDKSGLPSDRFSAERTGGSVSTLTIQRTQQEDSAVYLCASSPLRESSGNTIYFGEGSWLTVV.

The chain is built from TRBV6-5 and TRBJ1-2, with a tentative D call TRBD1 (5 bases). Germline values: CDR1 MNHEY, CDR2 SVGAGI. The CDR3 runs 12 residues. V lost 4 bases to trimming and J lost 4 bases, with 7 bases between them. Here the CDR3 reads CASSSDTYGYTF. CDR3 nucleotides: TGTGCCAGCAGTTCGGACACCTATGGCTACACCTTC.

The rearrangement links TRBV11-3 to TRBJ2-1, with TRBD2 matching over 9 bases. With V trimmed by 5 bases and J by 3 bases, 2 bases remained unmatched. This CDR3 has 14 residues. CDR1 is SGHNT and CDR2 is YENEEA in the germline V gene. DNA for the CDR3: TGTGCCAGCAGCCCAGCGGGAGGCTACAATGAGCAGTTCTTC. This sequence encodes CASSPAGGYNEQFF.

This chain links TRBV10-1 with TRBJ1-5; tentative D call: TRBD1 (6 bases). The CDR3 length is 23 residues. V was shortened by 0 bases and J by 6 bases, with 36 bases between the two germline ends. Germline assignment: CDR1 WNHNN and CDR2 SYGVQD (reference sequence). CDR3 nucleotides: TGCGCCAGCAGTGAGTCGGGGATAGCGGGGGGCAATGAGTGGGCCTATATCAGTCAGCCCCAGCATTTT. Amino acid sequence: CASSESGIAGGNEWAYISQPQHF.

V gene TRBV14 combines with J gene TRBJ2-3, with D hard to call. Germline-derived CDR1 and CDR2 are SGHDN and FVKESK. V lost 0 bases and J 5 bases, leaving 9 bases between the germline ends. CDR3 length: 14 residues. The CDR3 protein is CASSQDPMVDTQYF. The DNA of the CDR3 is TGTGCCAGCAGCCAAGATCCGATGGTAGATACGCAGTATTTT.

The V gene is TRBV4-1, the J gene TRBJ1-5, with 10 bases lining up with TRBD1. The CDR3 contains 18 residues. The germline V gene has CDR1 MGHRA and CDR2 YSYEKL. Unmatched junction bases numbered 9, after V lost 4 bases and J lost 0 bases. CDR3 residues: CASSPGTGATYSNQPQHF. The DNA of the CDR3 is TGCGCCAGCAGCCCGGGGACAGGGGCGACTTATAGCAATCAGCCCCAGCATTTT.

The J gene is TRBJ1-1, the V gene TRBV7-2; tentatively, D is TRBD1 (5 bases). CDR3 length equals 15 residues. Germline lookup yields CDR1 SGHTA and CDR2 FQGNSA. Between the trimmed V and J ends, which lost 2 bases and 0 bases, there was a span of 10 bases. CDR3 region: CASSLWGSMNTEAFF. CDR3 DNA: TGTGCCAGCAGCTTATGGGGGTCTATGAACACTGAAGCTTTCTTT.

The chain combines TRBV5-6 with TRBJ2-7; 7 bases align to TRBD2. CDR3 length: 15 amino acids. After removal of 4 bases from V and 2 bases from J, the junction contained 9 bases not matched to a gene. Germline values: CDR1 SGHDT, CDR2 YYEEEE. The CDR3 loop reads CASSPRDYGTYEQYF. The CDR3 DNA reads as TGTGCCAGCAGCCCCCGGGACTACGGAACCTACGAGCAGTACTTC. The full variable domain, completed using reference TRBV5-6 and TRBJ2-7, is DAGVTQSPTHLIKTRGQQVTLRCSPKSGHDTVSWYQQALGQGPQFIFQYYEEEERQRGNFPDRFSGHQFPNYSSELNVNALLLGDSALYLCASSPRDYGTYEQYFGPGTRLTVT.

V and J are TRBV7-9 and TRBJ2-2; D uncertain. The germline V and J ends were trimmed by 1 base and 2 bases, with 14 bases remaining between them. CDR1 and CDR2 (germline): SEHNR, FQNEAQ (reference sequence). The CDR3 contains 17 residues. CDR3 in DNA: TGTGCCAGCAGCTTAGGAGGTGGGCGGCTTAACACCGGGGAGCTGTTTTTT. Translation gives CASSLGGGRLNTGELFF.

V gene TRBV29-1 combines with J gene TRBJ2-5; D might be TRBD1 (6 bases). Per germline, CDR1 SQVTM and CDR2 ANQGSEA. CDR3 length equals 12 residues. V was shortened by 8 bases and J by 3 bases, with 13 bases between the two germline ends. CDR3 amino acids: CSLRAGEETQYF. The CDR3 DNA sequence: TGCAGCCTACGGGCAGGGGAAGAGACCCAGTACTTC. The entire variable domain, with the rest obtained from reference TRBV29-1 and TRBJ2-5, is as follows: SAVISQKPSRDICQRGTSLTIQCQVDSQVTMMFWYRQQPGQSLTLIATANQGSEATYESGFVIDKFPISRPNLTFSTLTVSNMSPEDSSIYLCSLRAGEETQYFGPGTRLLVL.